The entry that follows covers one TCR beta chain sequence. The sample contains more than one DNA sequence encoding this CDR3. Using immunoSEQ multiplex PCR, the repertoire was profiled, and TCRdb retains in-frame clones only, with some absent. Of under 200,000 clones listed, 70% to 90% are singletons. This record belongs to a study of blood T cell repertoires in COVID-19. V gave up 0 bases and J gave up 1 base, with 8 bases separating them. Germline V CDR1 and CDR2: SGHTA, FQGNSA. The CDR3 contains 15 residues. This TCR came from a woman of 80 years or more with acute or convalescent COVID-19. Sequencing was performed on peripheral blood. The J gene is TRBJ2-3, the V gene TRBV7-2, with D tentatively TRBD2 (5 bases). The CDR3 here is CASSLAGVGTDTQYF. The CDR3 region has the DNA TGTGCCAGCAGCTTAGCGGGAGTGGGCACAGATACGCAGTATTTT.